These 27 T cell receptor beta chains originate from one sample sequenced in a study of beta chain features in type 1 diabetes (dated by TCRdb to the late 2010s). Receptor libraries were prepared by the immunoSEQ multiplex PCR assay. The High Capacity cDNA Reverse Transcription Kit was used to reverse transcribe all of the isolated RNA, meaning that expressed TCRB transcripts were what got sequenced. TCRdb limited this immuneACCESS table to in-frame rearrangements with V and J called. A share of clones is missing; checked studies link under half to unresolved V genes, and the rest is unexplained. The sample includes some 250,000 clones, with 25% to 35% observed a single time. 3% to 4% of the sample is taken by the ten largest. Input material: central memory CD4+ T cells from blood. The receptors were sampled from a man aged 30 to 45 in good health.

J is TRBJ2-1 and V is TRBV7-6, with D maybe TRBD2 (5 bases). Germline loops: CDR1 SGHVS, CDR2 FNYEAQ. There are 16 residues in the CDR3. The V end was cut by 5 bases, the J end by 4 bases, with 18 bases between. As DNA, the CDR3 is TGTGCCAGCAGCCCCCGGTGGAGCGGAGATTACAATGAGCAGTTCTTC. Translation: CASSPRWSGDYNEQFF.

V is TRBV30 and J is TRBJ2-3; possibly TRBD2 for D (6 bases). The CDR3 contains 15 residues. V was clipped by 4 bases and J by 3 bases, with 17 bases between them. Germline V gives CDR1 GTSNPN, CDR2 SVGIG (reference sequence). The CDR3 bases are TGTGCCTGGACTCTAGGAGGGAGTAGAACAGATACGCAGTATTTT. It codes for CAWTLGGSRTDTQYF.

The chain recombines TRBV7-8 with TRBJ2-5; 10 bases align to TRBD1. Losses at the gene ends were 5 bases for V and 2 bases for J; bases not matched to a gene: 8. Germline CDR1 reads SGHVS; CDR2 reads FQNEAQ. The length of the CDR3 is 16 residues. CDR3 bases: TGTGCCAGCAGCGTAGGGACAGGGGCTTCACAAGAGACCCAGTACTTC. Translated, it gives CASSVGTGASQETQYF.

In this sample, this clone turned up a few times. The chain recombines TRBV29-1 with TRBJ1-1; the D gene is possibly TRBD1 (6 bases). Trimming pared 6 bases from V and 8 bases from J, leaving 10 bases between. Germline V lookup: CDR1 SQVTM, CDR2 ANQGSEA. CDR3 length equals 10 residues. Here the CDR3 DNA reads TGCAGCGTGGTTGACAGGGAAGCTTTCTTT. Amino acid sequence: CSVVDREAFF.

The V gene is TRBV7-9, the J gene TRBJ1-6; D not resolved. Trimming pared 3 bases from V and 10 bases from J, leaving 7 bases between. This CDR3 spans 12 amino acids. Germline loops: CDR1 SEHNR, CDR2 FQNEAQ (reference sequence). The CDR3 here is CASSFDQSPLHF. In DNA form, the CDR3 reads TGTGCCAGCAGCTTCGATCAATCACCCCTCCACTTT. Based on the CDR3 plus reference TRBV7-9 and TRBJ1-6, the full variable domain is DTGVSQNPRHKITKRGQNVTFRCDPISEHNRLYWYRQTLGQGPEFLTYFQNEAQLEKSRLLSDRFSAERPKGSFSTLEIQRTEQGDSAMYLCASSFDQSPLHFGNGTRLTVT.

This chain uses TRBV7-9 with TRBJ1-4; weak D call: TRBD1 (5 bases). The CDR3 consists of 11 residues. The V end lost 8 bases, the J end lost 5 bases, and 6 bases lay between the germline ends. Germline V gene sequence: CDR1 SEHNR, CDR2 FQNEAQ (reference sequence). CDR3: CASGQNEKLFF. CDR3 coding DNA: TGTGCCAGCGGACAAAATGAAAAACTGTTTTTT. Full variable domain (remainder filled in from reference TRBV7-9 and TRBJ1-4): DTGVSQNPRHKITKRGQNVTFRCDPISEHNRLYWYRQTLGQGPEFLTYFQNEAQLEKSRLLSDRFSAERPKGSFSTLEIQRTEQGDSAMYLCASGQNEKLFFGSGTQLSVL.

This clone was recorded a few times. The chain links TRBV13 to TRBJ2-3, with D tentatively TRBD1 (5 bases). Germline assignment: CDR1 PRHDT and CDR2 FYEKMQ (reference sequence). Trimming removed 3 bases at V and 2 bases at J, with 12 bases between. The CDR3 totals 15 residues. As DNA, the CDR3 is TGTGCCAGCAGCTTTAACCAGGGTCCCACAGATACGCAGTATTTT. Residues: CASSFNQGPTDTQYF.

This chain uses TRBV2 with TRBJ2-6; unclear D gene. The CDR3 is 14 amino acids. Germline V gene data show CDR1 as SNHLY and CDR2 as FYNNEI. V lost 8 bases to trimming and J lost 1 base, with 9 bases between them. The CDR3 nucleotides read TGTGCCAGCCCATCCGGGTCTGGGGCCAACGTCCTGACTTTC. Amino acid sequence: CASPSGSGANVLTF.

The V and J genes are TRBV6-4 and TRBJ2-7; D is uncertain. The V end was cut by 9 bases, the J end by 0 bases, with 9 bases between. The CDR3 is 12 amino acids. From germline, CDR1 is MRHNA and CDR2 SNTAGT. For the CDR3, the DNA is TGTGCCAGACCAAACCTCTCCTACGAGCAGTACTTC. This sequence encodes CARPNLSYEQYF.

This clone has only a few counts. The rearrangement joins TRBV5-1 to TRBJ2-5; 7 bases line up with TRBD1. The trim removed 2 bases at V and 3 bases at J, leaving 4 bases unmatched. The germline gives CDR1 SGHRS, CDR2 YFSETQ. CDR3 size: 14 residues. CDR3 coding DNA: TGCGCCAGCAGCTTCGCCGGGACAGAAGAGACCCAGTACTTC. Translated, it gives CASSFAGTEETQYF. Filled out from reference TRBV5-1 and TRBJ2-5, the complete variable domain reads KAGVTQTPRYLIKTRGQQVTLSCSPISGHRSVSWYQQTPGQGLQFLFEYFSETQRNKGNFPGRFSGRQFSNSRSEMNVSTLELGDSALYLCASSFAGTEETQYFGPGTRLLVL.

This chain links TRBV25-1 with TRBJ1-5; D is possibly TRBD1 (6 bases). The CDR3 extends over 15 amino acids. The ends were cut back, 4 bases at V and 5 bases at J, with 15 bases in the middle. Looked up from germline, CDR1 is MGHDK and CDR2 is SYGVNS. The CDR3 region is CASSGPGGAYQPQHF. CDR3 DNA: TGTGCCAGCAGTGGCCCCGGGGGGGCGTATCAGCCCCAGCATTTT.

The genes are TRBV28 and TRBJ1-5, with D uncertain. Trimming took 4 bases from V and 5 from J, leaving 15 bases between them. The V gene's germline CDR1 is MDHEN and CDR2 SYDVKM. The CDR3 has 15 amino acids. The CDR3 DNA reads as TGTGCCAGCAGTTCCATCACAGCGTCGCATCAGCCCCAGCATTTT. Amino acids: CASSSITASHQPQHF.

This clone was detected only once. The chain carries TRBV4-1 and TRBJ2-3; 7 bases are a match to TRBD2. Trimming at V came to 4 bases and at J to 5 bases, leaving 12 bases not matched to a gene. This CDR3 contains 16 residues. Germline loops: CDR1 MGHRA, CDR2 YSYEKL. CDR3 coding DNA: TGCGCCAGCAGCCCAAGGGAGGGCTGGGCTGGAGATACGCAGTATTTT. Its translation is CASSPREGWAGDTQYF.

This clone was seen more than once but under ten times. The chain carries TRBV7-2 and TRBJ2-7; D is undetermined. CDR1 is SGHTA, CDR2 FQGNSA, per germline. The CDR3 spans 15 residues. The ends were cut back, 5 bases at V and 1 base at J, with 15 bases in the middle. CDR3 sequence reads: CASSLLPEVSYEQYF. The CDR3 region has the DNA TGTGCCAGCAGCCTACTACCCGAAGTTTCCTACGAGCAGTACTTC.

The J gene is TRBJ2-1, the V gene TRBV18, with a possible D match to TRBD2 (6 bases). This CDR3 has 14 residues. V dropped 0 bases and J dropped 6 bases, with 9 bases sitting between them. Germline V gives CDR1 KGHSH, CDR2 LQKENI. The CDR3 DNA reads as TGTGCCAGCTCACCACCGATGGAGGGCAATGAGCAGTTCTTC. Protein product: CASSPPMEGNEQFF. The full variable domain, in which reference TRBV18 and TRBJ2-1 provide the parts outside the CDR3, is NAGVMQNPRHLVRRRGQEARLRCSPMKGHSHVYWYRQLPEEGLKFMVYLQKENIIDESGMPKERFSAEFPKEGPSILRIQQVVRGDSAAYFCASSPPMEGNEQFFGPGTRLTVL.

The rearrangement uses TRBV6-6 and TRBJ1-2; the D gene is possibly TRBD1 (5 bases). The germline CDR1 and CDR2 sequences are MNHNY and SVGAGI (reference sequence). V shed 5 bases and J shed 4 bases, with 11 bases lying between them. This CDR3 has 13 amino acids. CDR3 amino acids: CASSTTDFYGYTF. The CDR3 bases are TGTGCCAGCAGTACGACAGATTTCTATGGCTACACCTTC.

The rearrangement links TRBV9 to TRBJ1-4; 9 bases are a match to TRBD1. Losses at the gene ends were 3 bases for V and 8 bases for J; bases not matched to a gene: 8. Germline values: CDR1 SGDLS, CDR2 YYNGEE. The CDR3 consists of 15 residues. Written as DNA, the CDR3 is TGTGCCAGCAGCGCCACAGGGGGCGTCGGCGAAAAACTGTTTTTT. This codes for CASSATGGVGEKLFF.

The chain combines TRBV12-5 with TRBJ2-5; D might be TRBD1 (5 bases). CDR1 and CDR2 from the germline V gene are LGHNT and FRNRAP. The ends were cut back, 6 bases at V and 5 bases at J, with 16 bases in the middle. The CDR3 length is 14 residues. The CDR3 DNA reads TGTGCTAGTGGGCCCGGACAAAACCTGGAGACCCAGTACTTC. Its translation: CASGPGQNLETQYF.

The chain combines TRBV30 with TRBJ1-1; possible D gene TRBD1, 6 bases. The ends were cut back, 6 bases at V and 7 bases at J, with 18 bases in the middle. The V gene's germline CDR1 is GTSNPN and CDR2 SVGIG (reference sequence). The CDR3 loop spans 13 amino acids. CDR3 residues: CACSNRVGGEAFF. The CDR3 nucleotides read TGTGCCTGTTCAAACAGGGTGGGCGGTGAAGCTTTCTTT.

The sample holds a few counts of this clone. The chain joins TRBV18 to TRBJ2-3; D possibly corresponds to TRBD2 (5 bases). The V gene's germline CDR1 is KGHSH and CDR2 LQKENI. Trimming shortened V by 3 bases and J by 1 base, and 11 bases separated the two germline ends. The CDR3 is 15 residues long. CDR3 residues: CASSPNLGGTDTQYF. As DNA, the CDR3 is TGTGCCAGCTCACCTAATTTGGGAGGCACAGATACGCAGTATTTT. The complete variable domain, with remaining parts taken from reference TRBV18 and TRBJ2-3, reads NAGVMQNPRHLVRRRGQEARLRCSPMKGHSHVYWYRQLPEEGLKFMVYLQKENIIDESGMPKERFSAEFPKEGPSILRIQQVVRGDSAAYFCASSPNLGGTDTQYFGPGTRLTVL.

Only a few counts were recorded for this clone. CDR3 nucleotide sequence: TGTGCCAGCAGCCCCAGGGTTATTGGTGGCTACACCTTC. Protein product: CASSPRVIGGYTF. The chain is built from TRBV14 and TRBJ1-2; D may be TRBD1 (5 bases). CDR3 length: 13 residues. CDR1 and CDR2 from the germline V gene are SGHDN and FVKESK. V gave up 4 bases and J gave up 7 bases, with 13 bases separating them.

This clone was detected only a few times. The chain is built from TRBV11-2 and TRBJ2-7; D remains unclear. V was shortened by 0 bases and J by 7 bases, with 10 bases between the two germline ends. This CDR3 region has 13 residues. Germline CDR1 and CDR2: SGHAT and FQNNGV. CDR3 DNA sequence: TGTGCCAGCAGCTTAGACCTTAGGCAAGAGCAGTACTTC. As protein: CASSLDLRQEQYF.

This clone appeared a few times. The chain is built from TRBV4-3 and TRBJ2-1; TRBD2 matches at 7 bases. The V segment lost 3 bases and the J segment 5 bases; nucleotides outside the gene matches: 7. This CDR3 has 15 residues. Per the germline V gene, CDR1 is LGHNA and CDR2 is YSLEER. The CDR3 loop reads CASSQEKAGNNEQFF. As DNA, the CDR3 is TGCGCCAGCAGCCAGGAAAAAGCGGGAAACAATGAGCAGTTCTTC.

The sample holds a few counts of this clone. As DNA, the CDR3 is TGTGCCAGCAGTACCGGGACAGGATATCCTTCCTACGAGCAGTACTTC. It codes for CASSTGTGYPSYEQYF. The chain is built from TRBV28 and TRBJ2-7; 8 bases fit TRBD1. V was pared by 5 bases and J by 1 base, with 10 bases of the junction left unmatched. This CDR3 region has 16 residues. CDR1 and CDR2 from the germline V gene are MDHEN and SYDVKM.

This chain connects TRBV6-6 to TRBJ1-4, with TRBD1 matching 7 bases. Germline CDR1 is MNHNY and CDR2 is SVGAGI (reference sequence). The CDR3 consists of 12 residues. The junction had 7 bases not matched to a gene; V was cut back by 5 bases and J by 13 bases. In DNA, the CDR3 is TGTGCCAGCAGTGCAACAGGGGATATACTGTTTTTT. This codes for CASSATGDILFF.

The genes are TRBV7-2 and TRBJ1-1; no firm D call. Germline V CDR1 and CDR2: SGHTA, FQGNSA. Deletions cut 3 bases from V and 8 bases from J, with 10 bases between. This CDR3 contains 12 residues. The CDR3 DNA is TGTGCCAGCAGCTTCTACCGCGGGGAAGCTTTCTTT. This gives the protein CASSFYRGEAFF.

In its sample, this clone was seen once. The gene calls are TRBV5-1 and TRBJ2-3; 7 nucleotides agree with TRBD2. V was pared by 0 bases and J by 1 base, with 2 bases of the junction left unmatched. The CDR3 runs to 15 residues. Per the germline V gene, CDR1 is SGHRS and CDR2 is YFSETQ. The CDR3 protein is CASSLASGGTDTQYF. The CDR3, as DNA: TGCGCCAGCAGCTTGGCCAGCGGGGGCACAGATACGCAGTATTTT.